This T cell receptor (beta chain) came from a study of T cell changes during pregnancy in multiple sclerosis. Clones were read by immunoSEQ multiplex PCR, and TCRdb kept only the in-frame ones, dropping some. The sample holds 55,000 to 70,000 clones, approximately 89% seen once. This clone was picked up one time. V shed 3 bases, J shed 1 base, and the junction held 1 base outside the gene matches. The CDR3 sequence is 14 residues long. Germline values: CDR1 KGHSH, CDR2 LQKENI. The chain uses TRBV18 and TRBJ1-1; 8 nucleotides line up with TRBD1. The sample here was peripheral blood, taken in the third trimester of pregnancy. The sequence came from a female donor in good health, enrolled as a control in a pregnancy study. The CDR3 here is CASSPGTGNTEAFF. Written as DNA, the CDR3 is TGTGCCAGCTCACCTGGGACAGGGAACACTGAAGCTTTCTTT.